This T cell receptor (beta chain) originates from a study of beta chain features in type 1 diabetes. CD4+ naive, central memory, regulatory and stem cell-like memory cells were sorted via CD45RO/CCR7/CD25/CD127/CD95/CD27. Germline CDR1 reads SGHRS; CDR2 reads YFSETQ. This CDR3 contains 12 residues. The J segment lost 10 bases and the V segment lost 0 bases, leaving 3 bases of the junction unmatched. As every portion of the isolated RNA was reverse transcribed, the sequencing read expressed TCRB transcripts. Repertoires were generated with immunoSEQ multiplex PCR, while TCRdb's copy carries only in-frame clones and drops some. Of around 450,000 clones in the sample, approximately 10% were seen once.

The chain joins TRBV5-1 to TRBJ1-2; TRBD1 agrees at 7 bases. The sequence came from a woman younger than 30 in good health. The sequencing input was naive CD4+ T cells from blood. The CDR3: CASSLGQGPYTF. CDR3 coding DNA: TGCGCCAGCAGCTTGGGACAGGGTCCCTACACCTTC.